Listed here is a single T cell receptor beta chain. Its antigen is unknown. This sample was taken from a study of shared clonotypes between healthy human individuals. As for the study in general: Each donor contributed plates that comprised three CD4 naive, three CD4 memory, two CD8 naive and one CD8 memory.

This CDR3 region has 16 residues. Trimming cost V 3 bases and J 2 bases, with 14 bases left between them. CDR1 and CDR2 from the germline V gene are SGHRS and YFSETQ. The study ran the assay at deep level. In the authors' methods: Junction-only sequences without quality scores were provided by ImmunoSEQ, so filtering was different. Only in-frame clones appear in the TCRdb table, and some are missing; sequencing was by immunoSEQ multiplex PCR. For V, J and clone size, that table is used; D and trimming come from the DNA. Of over a million clones in the sample, approximately 98% were seen once. Study results and limitations: Clonotypes which were not shared had lower generation probabilities than clonotypes that all four donors shared.

V usage is TRBV5-1 and J usage is TRBJ2-2; either TRBD1 or TRBD2 may supply D (5 bases each). This TCR derives from a young man in good health. The sequencing sample was made of naive CD4+ T cells sorted from blood. Subset in this sample: CD45RA+ positively selected. The CDR3 coding sequence is TGCGCCAGCAGCTCCCCCGTTGGGGGAAACACCGGGGAGCTGTTTTTT. Translating gives CASSSPVGGNTGELFF.